The 20 T cell receptor beta chains presented below share a single source sample, sequenced in a study of post-analysis software for immune sequencing data. These receptors' antigens are unknown. Unique molecular identifiers were built into the TCR beta cDNA libraries. TCRdb re-derived calls from the PCR reads in MiXCR, one entry per CDR3 protein. The table includes around 710,000 distinct CDR3 sequences, approximately 44% detected once. General study findings and limits: In patients, about 5 TRBV segments were more frequent than in controls, with TRBV5-6, TRBV5-1 and TRBV20-1 among them.

Material for sequencing was blood. Receptor source: a girl between 10 and 17 years old with multiple sclerosis.

This chain links TRBV7-9 with TRBJ2-5; D tentatively reads TRBD1 or TRBD2 (5 bases each). The CDR3 is 19 amino acids. V lost 6 bases and J lost 0, with 26 bases in between. CDR1 SEHNR and CDR2 FQNEAQ come from the germline V gene (reference sequence). The CDR3 is CASREQWGDEGTYQETQYF. CDR3 DNA sequence: TGTGCCAGCAGGGAGCAATGGGGCGATGAGGGAACGTACCAAGAGACCCAGTACTTC.

This clonotype appeared a few times. The rearrangement links TRBV3-1 to TRBJ2-1, with no clear D. The CDR3 has 14 amino acids. With 0 bases removed from V and 3 bases from J, the gap between germline ends came to 6 bases. Germline V CDR1 and CDR2: LGHDT, YNNKEL (reference sequence). CDR3 DNA: TGTGCCAGCAGCCAAGAGGTTAGCTACAATGAGCAGTTCTTC. It translates to CASSQEVSYNEQFF.

A note on this clonotype: At one end the junction does not follow the germline gene, possibly because of a read error. The rearrangement links TRBV7-8 to TRBJ1-6; no definite D call. The CDR3 has 16 amino acids. Germline CDR1 SGHVS, CDR2 FQNEAQ. In nucleotides, the CDR3 is TGTGCCAGCAGCACCCGTGCCAGCTCCTATAATTCACCCCCCCACTTT. Its translation: CASSTRASSYNSPPHF.

The rearrangement links TRBV27 to TRBJ1-1; the match to TRBD1 covers 9 bases. The CDR3 spans 14 residues. CDR1 and CDR2 from the germline V gene are MNHEY and SMNVEV (reference sequence). J lost 6 bases, V lost 5 bases, and 7 bases had no gene match. CDR3 sequence: CASSPLRQGAEAFF. The CDR3 region has the DNA TGTGCCAGCAGTCCCCTACGACAGGGGGCTGAAGCTTTCTTT.

The V and J genes are TRBV4-1 and TRBJ2-1; 7 nucleotides align to TRBD2. This CDR3 region has 16 residues. Germline V gene sequence: CDR1 MGHRA, CDR2 YSYEKL. With 0 bases clipped from V and 2 bases from J, the junction kept 4 bases outside the gene matches. CDR3 amino acids: CASSQERGSPYNEQFF. The CDR3 DNA is TGCGCCAGCAGCCAAGAGCGCGGGAGCCCCTACAATGAGCAGTTCTTC.

This chain connects TRBV6-1 to TRBJ2-3, with D unclear. This CDR3 comprises 14 residues. Germline V lookup: CDR1 MNHNS, CDR2 SASEGT. V lost 3 bases to trimming and J lost 1 base, with 8 bases between them. CDR3 loop: CASSDWTRTDTQYF. The DNA for the CDR3 is TGTGCCAGCAGTGACTGGACCCGCACAGATACGCAGTATTTT.

This chain uses TRBV6-5 with TRBJ2-7; possible D gene TRBD2, 6 bases. Germline lookup yields CDR1 MNHEY and CDR2 SVGAGI. CDR3 size: 16 residues. The V and J ends lost 5 bases and 2 bases respectively, with 19 bases between them. Here the CDR3 DNA reads TGTGCCAGCAGTCCCTTACAGGAATGGAGGGCCTACGAGCAGTACTTC. This encodes CASSPLQEWRAYEQYF.

This chain connects TRBV29-1 to TRBJ2-5, with 9 positions matching TRBD2. The V and J ends lost 4 bases and 11 bases, in that order; junction bases with no gene match: 11. Germline CDR1 and CDR2: SQVTM and ANQGSEA. The CDR3 extends over 13 amino acids. The CDR3 here is CSVGPSSGTGQYF. The CDR3 coding sequence is TGCAGCGTTGGCCCTTCTAGCGGGACGGGGCAGTACTTC.

The rearrangement links TRBV27 to TRBJ2-2, with D maybe TRBD1 (5 bases). Per the germline V gene, CDR1 is MNHEY and CDR2 is SMNVEV (reference sequence). The CDR3 length is 15 residues. Deletions cut 2 bases from V and 5 bases from J, with 12 bases between. The CDR3 reads CASSLAGPWTGELFF. The CDR3 nucleotides read TGTGCCAGCAGTTTAGCAGGGCCGTGGACCGGGGAGCTGTTTTTT.

J is TRBJ2-1 and V is TRBV3-1; TRBD2 matches 14 bases. Losses at the gene ends were 1 base for V and 12 bases for J; bases not matched to a gene: 8. The germline V gene has CDR1 LGHDT and CDR2 YNNKEL (reference sequence). The CDR3 contains 16 residues. The CDR3 region has the DNA TGTGCCAGCAGCCAAGCCTCGGGACTAGCGGGAGTGGGGCAGTTCTTC. The encoded protein is CASSQASGLAGVGQFF.

In this sample, this clonotype turned up a few times. V and J are TRBV5-1 and TRBJ2-1; tentatively, D is TRBD1 or TRBD2 (5 bases each). Germline V gene lookup returns CDR1 SGHRS and CDR2 YFSETQ. Trimming cost V 5 bases and J 3 bases, with 12 bases left between them. The length of the CDR3 is 14 residues. The CDR3 DNA reads as TGCGCCAGCAGTGGGGGACCCGACTACAATGAGCAGTTCTTC. It translates to CASSGGPDYNEQFF.

The chain uses TRBV3-1 and TRBJ2-3; D is perhaps TRBD2 (5 bases). The germline V gene encodes CDR1 LGHDT and CDR2 YNNKEL (reference sequence). V was pared by 2 bases and J by 2 bases, with 11 bases between. CDR3 length: 15 residues. In nucleotides, the CDR3 is TGTGCCAGCAGCCAAACCGGGGAACTCACAGATACGCAGTATTTT. Translated, it gives CASSQTGELTDTQYF.

The J gene is TRBJ2-1, the V gene TRBV3-1; 8 nucleotides match TRBD2. V lost 0 bases and J lost 5; bases outside the gene matches: 0. Germline CDR1 reads LGHDT; CDR2 reads YNNKEL (reference sequence). The CDR3 has 14 amino acids. CDR3 nucleotide sequence: TGTGCCAGCAGCCAAGAACTAGCGGACAATGAGCAGTTCTTC. It specifies CASSQELADNEQFF.

CDR3 residues: CASSHEEAGITGELFF. The CDR3 DNA is TGCGCCAGCAGCCATGAAGAGGCGGGAATCACCGGGGAGCTGTTTTTT. The chain has TRBV4-3 and TRBJ2-2, with D possibly being TRBD2 (6 bases). Germline values: CDR1 LGHNA, CDR2 YSLEER. The CDR3 is 16 amino acids. Trimming left V 3 bases short and J 4 bases short, with 15 bases between.

The chain is built from TRBV24-1 and TRBJ2-3; 7 nucleotides line up with TRBD1. CDR3 length: 14 residues. Germline assignment: CDR1 KGHDR and CDR2 SFDVKD. V dropped 4 bases and J dropped 4; count of bases not matched to a gene: 4. The DNA for the CDR3 is TGTGCCACCAGTGAGCGAGGGGGCCCAGATACGCAGTATTTT. As protein: CATSERGGPDTQYF.

The rearrangement joins TRBV20-1 to TRBJ2-1; D gene uncertain. V was shortened by 1 base and J by 7 bases, with 11 bases between the two germline ends. Germline CDR1 DFQATT, CDR2 SNEGSKA (reference sequence). This CDR3 has 13 residues. The CDR3 DNA reads TGCAGTGCTAGAGTCGGTGGCGGAAATGAGCAGTTCTTC. This gives the protein CSARVGGGNEQFF.

This clonotype was detected only a few times. V usage is TRBV29-1 and J usage is TRBJ2-7; D is perhaps TRBD2 (5 bases). Germline V gene data show CDR1 as SQVTM and CDR2 as ANQGSEA. V was clipped by 2 bases and J by 3 bases, with 8 bases between them. This CDR3 is built from 12 residues. Here the CDR3 DNA reads TGCAGCGTTGAATTCGGGAACTACGAGCAGTACTTC. The encoded protein is CSVEFGNYEQYF.

The J gene is TRBJ2-5, the V gene TRBV7-2, with 13 nucleotides matching TRBD2. Germline-derived CDR1 and CDR2 are SGHTA and FQGNSA. This CDR3 is built from 21 residues. V shed 0 bases and J 2 bases; nucleotides not matched to a gene: 15. The CDR3 coding sequence is TGTGCCAGCAGCTTAGCTAGGGGGACTAGCGGGATGGGTCACCCTCAAGAGACCCAGTACTTC. This translates into CASSLARGTSGMGHPQETQYF.

The chain recombines TRBV2 with TRBJ2-7, with TRBD2 matching over 7 bases. After removal of 4 bases from V and 1 base from J, the junction contained 7 bases not matched to a gene. Germline V gene data show CDR1 as SNHLY and CDR2 as FYNNEI. CDR3 length: 15 residues. The CDR3 is CASSGGRAGSYEQYF. The DNA for the CDR3 is TGTGCCAGCAGTGGAGGGAGGGCCGGTTCCTACGAGCAGTACTTC.

The chain joins TRBV7-8 to TRBJ1-1; 8 bases are shared with TRBD1. This CDR3 has 15 amino acids. V lost 4 bases and J lost 0; bases outside the gene matches: 4. Germline CDR1 SGHVS, CDR2 FQNEAQ. CDR3 bases: TGTGCCAGCAGCTCCCCGGGACAGGTGAACACTGAAGCTTTCTTT. Residues: CASSSPGQVNTEAFF.